This TCR beta chain appears in the sequencing data of a study of OX40 agonist ivuxolimab in advanced cancers. In the study overall: Ivuxolimab, an antibody acting as an agonist of OX40 (CD134), was used to treat patients. Study-level findings and limits: The study found that CD8+ T cells averaged more expanded clones than CD4+. Within 6 weeks, CD4+ and CD8+ blood T cells expanded clonally at 0.1 to 3.0 mg/kg.

Germline V CDR1 and CDR2: SGHDT, YYEEEE. The CDR3 length is 17 residues. Deletions cut 1 base from V and 7 bases from J, with 23 bases between. For this clone: The antigen remains undetermined.

TCRdb keeps only in-frame clones here, not all; method: immunoSEQ multiplex PCR. The profile shows roughly 18,000 clones, 72% of them singletons. The sequence was obtained from an adult with an advanced solid tumor such as melanoma, head and neck, liver or kidney cancer. The starting material was CD4+ or CD8+ T cells sorted from blood, obtained in a trial of the OX40 agonist ivuxolimab. The V call is TRBV5-6, the J call TRBJ1-2, with a weak D call TRBD1 (5 bases). The CDR3 reads CASSLPPFDSMYGGYTF. CDR3 nucleotide sequence: TGTGCCAGCAGCTTGCCCCCCTTTGACAGTATGTACGGTGGCTACACCTTC.